This T cell receptor (beta chain) was sequenced for a study of shared T cell receptors in the human thymus. The assay was immunoSEQ multiplex PCR, and TCRdb's table has in-frame clones only and misses some. This table holds more than 550,000 clones, approximately 89% found once. Per the germline V gene, CDR1 is LNHDA and CDR2 is SQIVND (reference sequence). V lost 6 bases and J lost 4, with 11 bases in between. CDR3 length equals 13 residues. These same data were also listed under a study on human thymus T cells.

This chain links TRBV19 with TRBJ2-3; tentative D call: TRBD1 (6 bases). The sample taken for sequencing was thymocytes. This TCR was sampled from a boy under three years old with a congenital heart defect. In nucleotides, the CDR3 is TGTGCCAGTAGCAGGGGAGTCCCAGATACGCAGTATTTT. This translates into CASSRGVPDTQYF.